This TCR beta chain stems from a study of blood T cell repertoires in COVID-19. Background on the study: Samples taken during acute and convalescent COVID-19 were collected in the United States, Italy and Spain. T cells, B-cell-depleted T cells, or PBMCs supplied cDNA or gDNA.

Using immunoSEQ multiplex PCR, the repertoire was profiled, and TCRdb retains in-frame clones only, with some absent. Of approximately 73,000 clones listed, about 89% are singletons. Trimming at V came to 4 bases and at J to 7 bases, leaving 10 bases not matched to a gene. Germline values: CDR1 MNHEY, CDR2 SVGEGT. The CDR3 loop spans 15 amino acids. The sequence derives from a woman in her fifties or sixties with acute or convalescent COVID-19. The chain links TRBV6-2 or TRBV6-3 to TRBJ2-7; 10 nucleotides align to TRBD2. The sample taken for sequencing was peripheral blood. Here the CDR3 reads CASSSPGAGGPEQYF. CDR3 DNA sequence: TGTGCCAGCAGTTCGCCGGGAGCGGGGGGGCCGGAGCAGTACTTC.